Listed below are T cell receptor beta chains from one sample, sequenced in a study of T-cell memory formation after mild COVID-19. MiXCR was run by TCRdb on the 5' RACE reads, yielding one entry per CDR3 protein. The table has roughly 240,000 distinct CDR3 sequences, 15% seen once; the top ten hold around 2%. The sample was PBMCs or a T cell subset sorted from them (not recorded which). The source is an adult woman who had mild COVID-19 (a few samples of this study predate the infection). Cell type and time point are not known. Each CDR3 is given with its conserved first and last residue. D genes are given only for firm matches. Clone size is given for some rows only: seen once, a few or many times, or a class if the clone is expanded.

>TRBV7-8|TRBJ2-1|TRBD2|few
TGTGCCAGCAGCTTCCCGGGTAGCGGGAGAGAATCCCCCTACAATGAGCAGTTCTTC
CASSFPGSGRESPYNEQFF
>TRBV6-1|TRBJ1-1|TRBD1|.
TGTGCCAGCAGCGACAGGGGGCTCTCTGAAGCTTTCTTT
CASSDRGLSEAFF
>TRBV19|TRBJ2-1|TRBD2|few
TGTGCCAGTAGTGAACGGGGGGGCAATGAGCAGTTCTTC
CASSERGGNEQFF
>TRBV7-8|TRBJ1-2|.|.
TGTGCCAGCAGCCTCGGACAAGCCTGGGCTAACTATGGCTACACCTTC
CASSLGQAWANYGYTF
>TRBV7-9|TRBJ1-4|.|few
TGTGCCAGCAGCTCAAGGGTCGCGGGAAAACTGTTTTTT
CASSSRVAGKLFF
>TRBV12-3/TRBV12-4|TRBJ2-1|.|few
TGTGCCAGCAGCTTGGACTACTCGCAGTTCTTC
CASSLDYSQFF
>TRBV9|TRBJ2-1|TRBD2|few
TGTGCCAGCAGCGCAGCGGGGAGGAGCTCCTACAATGAGCAGTTCTTC
CASSAAGRSSYNEQFF
>TRBV18|TRBJ1-1|.|few
TGTGCCAGCTCACCACCGTTTGCCGCAGCTTTCTTT
CASSPPFAAAFF
>TRBV30|TRBJ2-7|.|few
TGTGCCTGGATGAGGGCTTCGGGGGCCTACGAGCAGTACTTC
CAWMRASGAYEQYF
>TRBV7-9|TRBJ2-2|.|few
TGTGCCAGCAGCTACGGTTCCGGGGAGCTGTTTTTT
CASSYGSGELFF
>TRBV5-1|TRBJ2-1|TRBD2|.
TGCGCCAGCAGCTTGCTTTTGGGACTAGCGGGGACTGAGCAGTTCTTC
CASSLLLGLAGTEQFF
>TRBV12-3/TRBV12-4|TRBJ2-7|.|.
TGTGCCAGCACCACTGTGGGGAACGAGCAGTACTTC
CASTTVGNEQYF
>TRBV5-1|TRBJ1-1|.|few
TGCGCCAGCAGTTTGAGGACAGCACTGAACACTGAAGCTTTCTTT
CASSLRTALNTEAFF
>TRBV7-2|TRBJ1-1|.|few
TGTGCCAGCACCCCCGGGGGGGTCGGAACTGAAGCTTTCTTT
CASTPGGVGTEAFF
>TRBV5-1|TRBJ2-2|TRBD1|few
TGCGCCAGCAGCTTGCAGGGGGTCGGCACCGGGGAGCTGTTTTTT
CASSLQGVGTGELFF
>TRBV5-6|TRBJ1-2|.|few
TGTGCCAGCAGCTTACGGCCGGGCCTAACGGGTGGCTACACCTTC
CASSLRPGLTGGYTF
>TRBV10-3|TRBJ2-7|TRBD2|.
TGTGCCATCAGTGGGGGGACTAGCGTTAATTACGAGCAGTACTTC
CAISGGTSVNYEQYF
>TRBV20-1|TRBJ1-2|.|.
TGCAGTGCCATCCGACAGGTCCGCTATGGCTACACCTTC
CSAIRQVRYGYTF
>TRBV3-1|TRBJ1-2|.|few
TGTGCCAGCAGCCAATCGCCGGGGGACAGCTACACCTTC
CASSQSPGDSYTF
>TRBV12-3/TRBV12-4|TRBJ1-1|.|few
TGTGCCAGCAGTCCCCCGAGCAGGGGCGCCACTGAAGCTTTCTTT
CASSPPSRGATEAFF
>TRBV5-1|TRBJ1-6|.|few
TGCGCCAGCAGCTTGGGACAAAATAATTCACCCCTCCACTTT
CASSLGQNNSPLHF
>TRBV19|TRBJ2-1|.|many
TGTGCCAGTAGTATAGGGGACTACAATGAGCAGTTCTTC
CASSIGDYNEQFF
>TRBV7-8|TRBJ1-5|TRBD1|few
TGTGCCAGCAGCCAAGGCCGGGACAGGGCCAGCAATCAGCCCCAGCATTTT
CASSQGRDRASNQPQHF
>TRBV18|TRBJ1-3|.|.
TGTGCCAGCTCACCATTGTTCAGCGACTCTGGAAACACCATATATTTT
CASSPLFSDSGNTIYF
>TRBV19|TRBJ1-2|.|few
TGTGCCAGTAGTATGGTGGCAGGGGCTAACTATGGCTACACCTTC
CASSMVAGANYGYTF
>TRBV2|TRBJ1-5|.|.
TGTGCCAGCAGTGGGGTTGGTAGAAATCAGCCCCAGCATTTT
CASSGVGRNQPQHF
>TRBV7-8|TRBJ2-1|TRBD2|few
TGTGCCAGCAGCTTAGGGACTAGCGGGGGGGCCGTTTACAATGAGCAGTTCTTC
CASSLGTSGGAVYNEQFF
>TRBV20-1|TRBJ2-7|TRBD1|few
TGCAGTGCTAATTCCCGGGACAGGGGCTACGAGCAGTACTTC
CSANSRDRGYEQYF
>TRBV7-6|TRBJ2-3|.|.
TGTGCCAGCAGCTTAGCGCTGCATGGGGCAGATACGCAGTATTTT
CASSLALHGADTQYF
>TRBV4-3|TRBJ2-7|.|few
TGCGCCAGCAGCCGGCAGAGGGGTGACGAGCAGTACTTC
CASSRQRGDEQYF
>TRBV19|TRBJ2-1|TRBD1|.
TGTGCCAGTAGTAAGGGACAGGGGCTTGACAATGAGCAGTTCTTC
CASSKGQGLDNEQFF
>TRBV12-3/TRBV12-4|TRBJ1-6|.|few
TGTGCCAGCAGTTTAGGGAGGTTGCCACCCCTCCACTTT
CASSLGRLPPLHF
>TRBV5-1|TRBJ1-1|.|many
TGCGCCAGCAGCTTGGGACAGGTGGAATCCGAAGCTTTCTTT
CASSLGQVESEAFF
>TRBV19|TRBJ2-1|.|.
TGTGCCAGTAGTCCACAGGGCCGGGGGGAAGGGCAGTTCTTC
CASSPQGRGEGQFF
>TRBV29-1|TRBJ2-5|TRBD1|few
TGCAGCGTCGGGACAGGGATAGGAGAGACCCAGTACTTC
CSVGTGIGETQYF
>TRBV6-1|TRBJ1-4|TRBD1|few
TGTGCCAGCAGATACAGGGGCGAAAAACTGTTTTTT
CASRYRGEKLFF
>TRBV18|TRBJ2-5|.|.
TGTGCCAGCTCACCAGGGGCCCAAGAGACCCAGTACTTC
CASSPGAQETQYF
>TRBV20-1|TRBJ1-2|.|.
TGCAGTGCTAGACAGGGAGGGGGGCTCGGCTACACCTTC
CSARQGGGLGYTF